This paragraph covers one T cell receptor (beta chain) sequence. The length of the CDR3 is 14 residues. The ends were cut back, 3 bases at V and 4 bases at J, with 12 bases in the middle. Germline V gene sequence: CDR1 MDHEN, CDR2 SYDVKM. For the second PCR, which ran for about 6 to 11 cycles, a sample-barcoded 5' primer and a J-beta primer mix were used. MiXCR, run by TCRdb on the 5' RACE reads, gives a single entry per CDR3 protein. Of around 1,500,000 distinct CDR3 sequences listed, 28% are singletons. The data were taken from a study of blood T cells in healthy people across ages. Input material: blood. The TCR was taken from a woman in her thirties in good health. This chain uses TRBV28 with TRBJ1-1; no definite D call. CDR3 sequence (DNA): TGTGCCAGCAGTTTCCTTGCGGCTGGCACTGAAGCTTTCTTT. As protein: CASSFLAAGTEAFF.